This TCR beta chain was identified during a study of regulatory T cells in long-lasting Graves disease. The table lists this clonotype with a few counts. Its antigen is not known. Libraries of TCR beta came from iRepertoire HTBI primers plus Arm-PCR of CDR3 regions. Via MiXCR, TCRdb re-called the multiplex PCR reads, giving one row per CDR3 protein. Of over 450,000 distinct CDR3 sequences listed, around a fifth were seen once; the top ten hold approximately 6.4%. Time point indicated: persistent/refractory GD, antithyroid drugs over 5 years with positive TRAb. From PBMCs, RNA was extracted and then used to make the TCR library. Patients met American Thyroid Association criteria for Graves' disease. Regarding the study as a whole: Newly diagnosed Graves' patients exceeded persistent ones in TCR diversity. Researchers reported studying only peripheral blood, not thyroid tissue. Sharing of public clonotypes was greater in persistent patients (over 2,500) than in new patients (around 1,000).

This clonotype was sampled from a female donor with Graves disease. Source: peripheral blood mononuclear cells (PBMCs), taken when the disease was refractory, from a patient treated with antithyroid drugs.

The CDR3 bases are TGTGCTAGTGGTTTTGGACTCGGTCAGCCCCAGCATTTT. Protein product: CASGFGLGQPQHF. The chain is built from TRBV12-5 and TRBJ1-5; D gene unclear. The CDR3 extends over 13 amino acids. Germline V CDR1 and CDR2: LGHNT, FRNRAP. V was pared by 3 bases and J by 6 bases, with 9 bases between.